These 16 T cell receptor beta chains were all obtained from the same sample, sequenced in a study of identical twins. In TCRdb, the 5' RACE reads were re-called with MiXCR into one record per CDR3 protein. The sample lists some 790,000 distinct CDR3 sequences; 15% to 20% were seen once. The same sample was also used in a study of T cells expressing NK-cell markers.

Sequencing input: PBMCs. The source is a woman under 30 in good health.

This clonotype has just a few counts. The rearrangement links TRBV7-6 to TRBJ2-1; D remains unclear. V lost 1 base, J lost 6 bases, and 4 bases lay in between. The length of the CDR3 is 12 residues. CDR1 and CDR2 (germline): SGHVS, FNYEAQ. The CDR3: CASSLEFNEQFF. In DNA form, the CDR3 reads TGTGCCAGCAGCTTAGAGTTCAATGAGCAGTTCTTC.

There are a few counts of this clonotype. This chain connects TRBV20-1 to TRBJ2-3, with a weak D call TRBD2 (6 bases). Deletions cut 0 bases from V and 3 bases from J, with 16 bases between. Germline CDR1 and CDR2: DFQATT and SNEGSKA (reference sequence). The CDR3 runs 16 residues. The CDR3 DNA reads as TGCAGTGCTAGAGATCGGAGTAGCGGTCGGACAGATACGCAGTATTTT. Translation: CSARDRSSGRTDTQYF.

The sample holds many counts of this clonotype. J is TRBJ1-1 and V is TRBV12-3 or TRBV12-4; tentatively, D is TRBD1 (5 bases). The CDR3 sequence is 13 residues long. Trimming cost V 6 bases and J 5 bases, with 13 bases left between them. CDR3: CASRIGGRTEAFF. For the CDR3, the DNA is TGTGCCAGCAGGATCGGGGGACGGACTGAAGCTTTCTTT.

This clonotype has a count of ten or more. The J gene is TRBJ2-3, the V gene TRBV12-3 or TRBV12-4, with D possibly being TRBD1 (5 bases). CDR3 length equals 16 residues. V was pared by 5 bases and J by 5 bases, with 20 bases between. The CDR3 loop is CASSPQGVGVRDTQYF. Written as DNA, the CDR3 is TGTGCCAGCAGTCCCCAGGGTGTAGGTGTGAGAGATACGCAGTATTTT.

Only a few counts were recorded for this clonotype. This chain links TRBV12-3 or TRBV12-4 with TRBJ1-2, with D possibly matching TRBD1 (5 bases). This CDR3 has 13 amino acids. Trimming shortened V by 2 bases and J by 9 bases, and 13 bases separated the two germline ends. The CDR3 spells CASSLKGSGSYTF. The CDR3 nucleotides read TGTGCCAGCAGTTTAAAGGGGTCCGGGAGCTACACCTTC.

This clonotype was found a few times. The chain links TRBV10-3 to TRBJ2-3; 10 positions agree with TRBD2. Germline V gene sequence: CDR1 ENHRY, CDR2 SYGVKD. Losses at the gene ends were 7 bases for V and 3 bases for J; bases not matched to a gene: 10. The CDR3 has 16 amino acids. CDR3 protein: CAIKEGSGGPTDTQYF. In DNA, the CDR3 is TGTGCCATCAAGGAGGGTAGCGGGGGGCCGACAGATACGCAGTATTTT.

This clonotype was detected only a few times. The CDR3 region has the DNA TGTGCCAGCAGCTCAGGGACAGCGTACCAAGAGACCCAGTACTTC. It encodes CASSSGTAYQETQYF. This chain joins TRBV7-2 and TRBJ2-5; 7 bases line up with TRBD1. The CDR3 has 15 amino acids. Unmatched junction bases numbered 5, after V lost 4 bases and J lost 0 bases. The germline V gene encodes CDR1 SGHTA and CDR2 FQGNSA.

The CDR3 sequence is CSVETGTGKETQYF. The CDR3 DNA follows: TGCAGCGTTGAGACAGGGACCGGGAAGGAGACCCAGTACTTC. The chain links TRBV29-1 to TRBJ2-5, with 7 bases fitting TRBD1. Germline CDR1 reads SQVTM; CDR2 reads ANQGSEA. CDR3 length: 14 amino acids. The V and J ends lost 3 bases and 5 bases, in that order; junction bases with no gene match: 9.

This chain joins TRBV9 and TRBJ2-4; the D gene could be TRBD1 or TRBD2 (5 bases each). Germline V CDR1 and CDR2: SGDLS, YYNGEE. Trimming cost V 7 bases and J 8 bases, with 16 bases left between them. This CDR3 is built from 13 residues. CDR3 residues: CASSGDLVDIQYF. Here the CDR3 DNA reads TGTGCCAGCTCCGGGGACCTGGTCGACATTCAGTACTTC.

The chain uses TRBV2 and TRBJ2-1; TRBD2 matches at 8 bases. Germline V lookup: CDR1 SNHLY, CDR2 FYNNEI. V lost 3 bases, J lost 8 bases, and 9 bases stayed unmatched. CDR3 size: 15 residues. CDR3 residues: CASSDKRESLYEQFF. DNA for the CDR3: TGTGCCAGCAGTGACAAGCGGGAGAGTCTCTATGAGCAGTTCTTC.

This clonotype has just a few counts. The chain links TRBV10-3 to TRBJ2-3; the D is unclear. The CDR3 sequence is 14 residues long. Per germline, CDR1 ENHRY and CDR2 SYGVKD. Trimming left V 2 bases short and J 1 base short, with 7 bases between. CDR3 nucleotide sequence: TGTGCCATCAGTGAGATTGGTGGCACAGATACGCAGTATTTT. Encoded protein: CAISEIGGTDTQYF.

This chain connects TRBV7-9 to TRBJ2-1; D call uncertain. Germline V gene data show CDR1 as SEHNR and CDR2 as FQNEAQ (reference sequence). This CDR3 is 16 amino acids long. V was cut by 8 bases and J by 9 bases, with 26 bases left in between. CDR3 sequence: CASPPSNTTRWGEQFF. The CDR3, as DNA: TGTGCCAGCCCTCCCTCTAACACGACCCGTTGGGGTGAGCAGTTCTTC.

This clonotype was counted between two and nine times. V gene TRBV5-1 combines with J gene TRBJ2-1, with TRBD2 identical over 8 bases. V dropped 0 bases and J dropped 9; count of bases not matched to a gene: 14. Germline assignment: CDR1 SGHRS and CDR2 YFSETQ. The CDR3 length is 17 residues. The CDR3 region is CASSLGPTAGGVGEQFF. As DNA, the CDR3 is TGCGCCAGCAGCTTGGGACCCACGGCGGGGGGAGTAGGTGAGCAGTTCTTC. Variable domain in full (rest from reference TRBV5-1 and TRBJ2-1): KAGVTQTPRYLIKTRGQQVTLSCSPISGHRSVSWYQQTPGQGLQFLFEYFSETQRNKGNFPGRFSGRQFSNSRSEMNVSTLELGDSALYLCASSLGPTAGGVGEQFFGPGTRLTVL.

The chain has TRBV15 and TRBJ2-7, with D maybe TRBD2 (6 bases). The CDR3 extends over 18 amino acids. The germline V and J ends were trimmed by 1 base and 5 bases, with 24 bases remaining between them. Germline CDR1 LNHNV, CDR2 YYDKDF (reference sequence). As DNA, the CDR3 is TGTGCCACCAGCAGAGGAGGGTTGGTCGGGAGTGTCGTACACGAGCAGTACTTC. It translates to CATSRGGLVGSVVHEQYF.

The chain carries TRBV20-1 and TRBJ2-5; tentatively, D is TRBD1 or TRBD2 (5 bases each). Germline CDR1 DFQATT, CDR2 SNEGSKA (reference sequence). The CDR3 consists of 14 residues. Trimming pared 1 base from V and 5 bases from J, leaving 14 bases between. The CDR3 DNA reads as TGCAGTGCTAGAGGAGGGGTACCGAGGGAGACCCAGTACTTC. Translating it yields CSARGGVPRETQYF.

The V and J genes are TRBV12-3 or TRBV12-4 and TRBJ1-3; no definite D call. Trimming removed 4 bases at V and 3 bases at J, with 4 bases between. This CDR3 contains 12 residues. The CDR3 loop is CASSYVGNTIYF. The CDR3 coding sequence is TGTGCCAGCAGTTACGTTGGAAACACCATATATTTT.